Listed here are 2 T cell receptor beta chains from one sample, sequenced in a study of T cells in Graves' hyperthyroidism and ophthalmopathy. Authors of the study amplified TCR beta CDR3 regions from RNA transcripts. A first-round RT-PCR of the TCR CDR3 used the HTBI primer set. TCRdb reanalysed the multiplex PCR reads using MiXCR and keeps one entry per CDR3 protein. The sample comprises approximately 520,000 distinct CDR3 sequences, approximately 25% of which are singletons, and 11% rests with the top ten. The sequenced material came from blood. The receptors derive from a woman under 40 with Graves' ophthalmopathy.

The chain joins TRBV6-7 to TRBJ2-5; 8 nucleotides agree with TRBD2. TRBV6-7 is classed as an ORF, of uncertain function. Trimming removed 2 bases from V and 5 bases from J; junction bases left unmatched: 10. This CDR3 is built from 16 residues. The CDR3, as DNA: TGTGCCAGCAGTTACCCGCGGGGGGCCCTCCGGGAGACCCAGTACTTC. This translates into CASSYPRGALRETQYF.

This clonotype was seen repeatedly, ten times or more. The chain recombines TRBV28 with TRBJ1-2, with unresolved D. Germline values: CDR1 MDHEN, CDR2 SYDVKM. V lost 6 bases to trimming and J lost 8 bases, with 13 bases between them. This CDR3 has 12 amino acids. Here the CDR3 DNA reads TGTGCCAGCAGCTTAGGACCAGGCGGCTACACCTTC. It is translated as CASSLGPGGYTF.